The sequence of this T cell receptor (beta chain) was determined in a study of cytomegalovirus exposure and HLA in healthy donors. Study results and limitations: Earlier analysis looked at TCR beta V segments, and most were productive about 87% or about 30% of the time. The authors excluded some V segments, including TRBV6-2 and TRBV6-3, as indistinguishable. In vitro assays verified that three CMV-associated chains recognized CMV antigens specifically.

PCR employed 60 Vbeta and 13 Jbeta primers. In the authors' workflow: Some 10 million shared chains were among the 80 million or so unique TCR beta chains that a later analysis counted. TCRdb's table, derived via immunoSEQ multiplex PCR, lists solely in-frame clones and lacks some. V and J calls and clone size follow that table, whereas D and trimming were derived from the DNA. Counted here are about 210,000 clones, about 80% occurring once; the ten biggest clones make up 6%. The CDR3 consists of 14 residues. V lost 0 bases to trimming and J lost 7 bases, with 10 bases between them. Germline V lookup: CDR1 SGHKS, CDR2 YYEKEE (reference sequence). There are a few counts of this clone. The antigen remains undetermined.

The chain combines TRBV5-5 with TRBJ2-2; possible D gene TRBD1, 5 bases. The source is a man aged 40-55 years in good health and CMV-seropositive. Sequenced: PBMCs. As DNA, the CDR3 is TGTGCCAGCAGCTTGGGGGGAAGGGGCGGGGAGCTGTTTTTT. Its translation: CASSLGGRGGELFF. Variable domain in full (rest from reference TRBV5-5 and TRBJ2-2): DAGVTQSPTHLIKTRGQQVTLRCSPISGHKSVSWYQQVLGQGPQFIFQYYEKEERGRGNFPDRFSARQFPNYSSELNVNALLLGDSALYLCASSLGGRGGELFFGEGSRLTVL.